Below are 8 T cell receptor beta chains sequenced from a single sample in a study of T-cell memory formation after mild COVID-19. TCRdb processed the 5' RACE reads anew with MiXCR; each CDR3 protein has one entry. The sample shows about 120,000 distinct CDR3 sequences, around a sixth of them seen only once. The sequenced sample was PBMCs or a T cell subset sorted from them (not recorded which). The origin of the receptors is an adult woman who had mild COVID-19 (a few samples of this study predate the infection). Cell type and time point are not known.

This clonotype has a handful of counts. V and J are TRBV4-2 and TRBJ2-3; 11 bases match TRBD2. The CDR3 runs 16 residues. V lost 0 bases to trimming and J lost 1 base; unmatched junction nucleotides: 0. The germline V gene encodes CDR1 LGHNA and CDR2 YNFKEQ. In nucleotides, the CDR3 is TGTGCCAGCAGCCAAGAACTAGCGGGGGGCACAGATACGCAGTATTTT. Translation gives CASSQELAGGTDTQYF.

The chain is built from TRBV9 and TRBJ2-2, with 8 bases aligning to TRBD1. Trimming cost V 0 bases and J 5 bases; bases outside gene matches: 3. The CDR3 consists of 15 residues. Per the germline V gene, CDR1 is SGDLS and CDR2 is YYNGEE. This chain's CDR3 is CASSVGTGLTGELFF. In DNA, the CDR3 is TGTGCCAGCAGCGTAGGGACAGGGTTGACCGGGGAGCTGTTTTTT.

This clonotype was observed a few times. V and J are TRBV29-1 and TRBJ1-5, with 8 bases that match TRBD1. There are 16 residues in the CDR3. From germline, CDR1 is SQVTM and CDR2 ANQGSEA. The V segment lost 4 bases and the J segment 2 bases; nucleotides outside the gene matches: 10. Written as DNA, the CDR3 is TGCAGCGTTGTAACAGGGGGGCTCGAGGGCAATCAGCCCCAGCATTTT. Its translation is CSVVTGGLEGNQPQHF.

In its sample, this clonotype was seen a few times. The V and J genes are TRBV14 and TRBJ1-2; D ambiguous. The CDR3 totals 14 residues. Germline V CDR1 and CDR2: SGHDN, FVKESK. The germline V and J ends were trimmed by 0 bases and 5 bases, with 10 bases remaining between them. The CDR3 DNA sequence: TGTGCCAGCAGCCAAGATATCCCCGGTTATGGCTACACCTTC. Translated: CASSQDIPGYGYTF.

This clonotype came up a few times. The V and J genes are TRBV2 and TRBJ1-2; 8 bases map to TRBD1. This CDR3 region has 15 residues. CDR1 is SNHLY and CDR2 is FYNNEI in the germline V gene. The V segment lost 8 bases and the J segment 2 bases; nucleotides outside the gene matches: 10. Here the CDR3 DNA reads TGTGCCAGCCTACAACCCGGACAGGGAAACTATGGCTACACCTTC. Translating it yields CASLQPGQGNYGYTF.

This clonotype was observed once. The CDR3 coding sequence is TGTGCCAGCAGCCAAGATTCGGGCAGGGGATATGGCTACACCTTC. Its translation is CASSQDSGRGYGYTF. The chain links TRBV14 to TRBJ1-2; weak D call: TRBD1 (6 bases). Germline V CDR1 and CDR2: SGHDN, FVKESK. Trimming stripped 0 bases from V and 5 bases from J, with 13 bases between. There are 15 residues in the CDR3.

The chain couples TRBV5-1 to TRBJ1-1, with 8 bases lining up with TRBD1. V shed 4 bases, J shed 1 base, and the junction held 9 bases outside the gene matches. The CDR3 contains 16 residues. CDR1 is SGHRS and CDR2 is YFSETQ in the germline V gene. CDR3 sequence: CASSPRPGTGNTEAFF. The DNA for the CDR3 is TGCGCCAGCAGCCCGAGGCCCGGGACAGGGAACACTGAAGCTTTCTTT.

This clonotype was detected only a few times. The rearrangement uses TRBV4-3 and TRBJ2-1; TRBD2 matches at 8 bases. The junction had 12 bases not matched to a gene; V was cut back by 0 bases and J by 8 bases. This CDR3 spans 17 amino acids. Per germline, CDR1 LGHNA and CDR2 YSLEER. This chain's CDR3 is CASSQDLSGSHGDEQFF. Here the CDR3 DNA reads TGCGCCAGCAGCCAAGATCTCAGCGGGAGTCACGGCGATGAGCAGTTCTTC.